The 10 T cell receptor beta chains reported below all come from one sample, sequenced in a study of cytomegalovirus exposure and HLA in healthy donors. In the PCR, 60 Vbeta and 13 Jbeta primers were used. Measured with immunoSEQ multiplex PCR; TCRdb has only the in-frame clones, and not every one. The repertoire holds 95,000 to 100,000 clones, with around 75% as singletons. Sequenced sample: PBMCs. Every receptor here comes from a man in his fifties or sixties in good health and CMV-seronegative.

The CDR3 loop is CASSVAMETQYF. The CDR3 DNA reads as TGCGCCAGCAGTGTAGCGATGGAGACCCAGTACTTC. The chain is built from TRBV10-2 and TRBJ2-5; D might be TRBD2 (5 bases). Germline assignment: CDR1 WSHSY and CDR2 SAAADI. Between the trimmed V and J ends, which lost 4 bases and 5 bases, there was a span of 8 bases. This CDR3 is 12 amino acids long.

The CDR3 sequence is CASSFFPNEQYF. The CDR3, as DNA: TGTGCCAGCAGCTTTTTTCCAAACGAGCAGTACTTC. The chain employs TRBV7-9 and TRBJ2-7, with D hard to call. The CDR3 sequence is 12 residues long. V was shortened by 3 bases and J by 5 bases, with 8 bases between the two germline ends. Germline V gene sequence: CDR1 SEHNR, CDR2 FQNEAQ (reference sequence). The complete variable domain, with remaining parts taken from reference TRBV7-9 and TRBJ2-7, reads DTGVSQNPRHKITKRGQNVTFRCDPISEHNRLYWYRQTLGQGPEFLTYFQNEAQLEKSRLLSDRFSAERPKGSFSTLEIQRTEQGDSAMYLCASSFFPNEQYFGPGTRLTVT.

The chain joins TRBV9 to TRBJ1-6; the D gene is possibly TRBD1 (5 bases). Trimming left V 3 bases short and J 7 bases short, with 11 bases between. The CDR3 contains 14 residues. The V gene's germline CDR1 is SGDLS and CDR2 YYNGEE. The CDR3 nucleotides read TGTGCCAGCAGCGAGGGGCCCGCGAATTCACCCCTCCACTTT. Encoded protein: CASSEGPANSPLHF.

The V gene is TRBV14, the J gene TRBJ2-7; D may be TRBD2 (6 bases). The germline V and J ends were trimmed by 1 base and 12 bases, with 10 bases remaining between them. Germline CDR1 is SGHDN and CDR2 is FVKESK. The CDR3 sequence is 11 residues long. The CDR3 region is CASSQGGEVYF. In DNA form, the CDR3 reads TGTGCCAGCAGCCAAGGAGGGGAGGTGTACTTC.

The gene calls are TRBV13 and TRBJ2-5; 10 bases agree with TRBD2. With the DNA end fitting TRBJ2-7 better, the J assignment may be wrong. CDR3 length equals 16 residues. CDR1 and CDR2 from the germline V gene are PRHDT and FYEKMQ (reference sequence). In DNA form, the CDR3 reads TGTGCCAGCAGCCCGTGGACTAGCGGTTTCTCCTACGAGCAGTACTTC. As protein: CASSPWTSGFSYEQYF.

The chain is built from TRBV18 and TRBJ1-4; D gene uncertain. The CDR3 totals 14 residues. With 5 bases removed from V and 8 bases from J, the gap between germline ends came to 15 bases. CDR1 and CDR2 from the germline V gene are KGHSH and LQKENI. The CDR3 DNA reads TGTGCCAGCTCAGCGGGGAGGGTTAACGAAAAACTGTTTTTT. It translates to CASSAGRVNEKLFF.

The chain uses TRBV14 and TRBJ1-2, with D unresolved. Looked up from germline, CDR1 is SGHDN and CDR2 is FVKESK. Trimming took off 1 base at V and 8 bases at J, with 14 bases between the two ends. The CDR3 is 14 residues long. CDR3 DNA sequence: TGTGCCAGCAGCCAAGCTGAGGGTCTGAGGGGCTACACCTTC. Its translation is CASSQAEGLRGYTF.

The chain joins TRBV5-6 to TRBJ2-7, with D possibly being TRBD2 (5 bases). CDR3 length: 15 residues. The germline CDR1 and CDR2 sequences are SGHDT and YYEEEE. The germline V and J ends were trimmed by 2 bases and 7 bases, with 19 bases remaining between them. Written as DNA, the CDR3 is TGTGCCAGCAGCTTCCGCAATCGGGGTCCTGGAGAGCAGTACTTC. It yields the protein CASSFRNRGPGEQYF.

Here the CDR3 DNA reads TGTGCCAGCTCACCCACAGGGCGGAACACCGGGGAGCTGTTTTTT. As protein: CASSPTGRNTGELFF. The gene calls are TRBV18 and TRBJ2-2; a possible D gene is TRBD1 (6 bases). Per germline, CDR1 KGHSH and CDR2 LQKENI. The CDR3 has 15 amino acids. Between the trimmed V and J ends, which lost 3 bases and 1 base, there was a span of 9 bases.

The chain uses TRBV18 and TRBJ2-3, with a tentative D call TRBD2 (6 bases). The V and J ends lost 6 bases and 6 bases respectively, with 19 bases between them. Germline loops: CDR1 KGHSH, CDR2 LQKENI. The CDR3 has 15 residues. The CDR3 DNA reads as TGTGCCAGCTCGCCCGGGCGGGGCGCGATCGATACGCAGTATTTT. Protein: CASSPGRGAIDTQYF.